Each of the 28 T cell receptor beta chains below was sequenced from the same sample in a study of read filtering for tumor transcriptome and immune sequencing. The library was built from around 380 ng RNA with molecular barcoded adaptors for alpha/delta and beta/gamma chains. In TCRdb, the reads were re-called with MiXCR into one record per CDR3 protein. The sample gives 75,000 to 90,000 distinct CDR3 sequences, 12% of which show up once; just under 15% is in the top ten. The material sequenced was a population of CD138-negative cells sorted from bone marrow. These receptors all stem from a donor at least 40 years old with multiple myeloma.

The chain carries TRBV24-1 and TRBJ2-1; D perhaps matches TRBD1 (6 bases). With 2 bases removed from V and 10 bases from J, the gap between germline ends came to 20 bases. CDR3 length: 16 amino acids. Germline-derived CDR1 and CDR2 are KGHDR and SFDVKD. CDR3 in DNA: TGTGCCACCAGTGATTACATCGGGGACACGAGGAGAGAGCAGTTCTTC. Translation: CATSDYIGDTRREQFF.

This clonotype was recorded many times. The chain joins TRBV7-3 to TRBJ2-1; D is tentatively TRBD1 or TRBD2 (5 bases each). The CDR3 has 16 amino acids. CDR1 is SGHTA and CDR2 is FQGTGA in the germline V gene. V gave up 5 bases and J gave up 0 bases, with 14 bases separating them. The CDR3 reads CASSPEGRSSYNEQFF. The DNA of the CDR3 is TGTGCCAGCAGCCCAGAGGGGCGGAGCTCCTACAATGAGCAGTTCTTC.

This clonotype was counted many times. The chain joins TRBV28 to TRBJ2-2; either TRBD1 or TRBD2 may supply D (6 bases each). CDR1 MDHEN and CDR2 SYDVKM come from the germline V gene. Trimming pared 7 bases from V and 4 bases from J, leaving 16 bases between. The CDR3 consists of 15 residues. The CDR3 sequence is CASKLGGLGTGELFF. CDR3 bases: TGTGCCAGCAAACTAGGGGGGCTTGGCACCGGGGAGCTGTTTTTT. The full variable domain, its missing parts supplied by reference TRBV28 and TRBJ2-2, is DVKVTQSSRYLVKRTGEKVFLECVQDMDHENMFWYRQDPGLGLRLIYFSYDVKMKEKGDIPEGYSVSREKKERFSLILESASTNQTSMYLCASKLGGLGTGELFFGEGSRLTVL.

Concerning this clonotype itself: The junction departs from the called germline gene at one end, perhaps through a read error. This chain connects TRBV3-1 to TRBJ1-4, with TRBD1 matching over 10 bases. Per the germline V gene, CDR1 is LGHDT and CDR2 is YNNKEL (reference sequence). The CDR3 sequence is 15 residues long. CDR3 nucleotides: TGTGCCAGCAGCCAAGCGACAGGGGGCAGAGAAAAACGGTTTTTT. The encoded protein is CASSQATGGREKRFF. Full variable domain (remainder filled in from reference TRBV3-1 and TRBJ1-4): DTAVSQTPKYLVTQMGNDKSIKCEQNLGHDTMYWYKQDSKKFLKIMFSYNNKELIINETVPNRFSPKSPDKAHLNLHINSLELGDSAVYFCASSQATGGREKRFFGSGTQLSVL.

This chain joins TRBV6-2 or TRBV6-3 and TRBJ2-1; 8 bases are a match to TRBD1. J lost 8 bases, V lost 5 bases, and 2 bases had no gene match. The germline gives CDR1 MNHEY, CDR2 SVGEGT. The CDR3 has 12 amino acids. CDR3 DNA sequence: TGTGCCAGCAGTAACAGGGGGTATGAGCAGTTCTTC. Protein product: CASSNRGYEQFF.

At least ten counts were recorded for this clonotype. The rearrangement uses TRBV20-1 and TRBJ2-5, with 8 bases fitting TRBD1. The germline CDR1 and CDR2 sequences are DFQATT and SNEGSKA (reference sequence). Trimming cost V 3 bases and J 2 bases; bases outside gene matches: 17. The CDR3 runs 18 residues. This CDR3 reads CSASPYSDRAARQETQYF. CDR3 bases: TGCAGTGCTAGCCCTTATTCGGACAGGGCGGCGAGGCAAGAGACCCAGTACTTC.

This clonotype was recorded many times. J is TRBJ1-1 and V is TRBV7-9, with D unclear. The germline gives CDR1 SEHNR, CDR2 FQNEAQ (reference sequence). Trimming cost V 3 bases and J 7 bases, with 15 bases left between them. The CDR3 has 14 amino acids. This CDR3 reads CASSFAPRTLEAFF. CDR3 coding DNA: TGTGCCAGCAGCTTTGCCCCGCGGACGCTTGAAGCTTTCTTT.

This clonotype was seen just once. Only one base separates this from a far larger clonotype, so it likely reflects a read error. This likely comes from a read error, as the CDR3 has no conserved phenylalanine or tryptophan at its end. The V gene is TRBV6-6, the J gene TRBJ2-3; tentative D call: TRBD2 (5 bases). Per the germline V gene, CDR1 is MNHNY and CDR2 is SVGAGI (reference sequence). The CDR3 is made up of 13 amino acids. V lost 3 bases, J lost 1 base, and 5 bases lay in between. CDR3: CASSYSGTDTQYL. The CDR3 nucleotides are TGTGCCAGCAGTTATAGCGGCACAGATACGCAGTATCTT.

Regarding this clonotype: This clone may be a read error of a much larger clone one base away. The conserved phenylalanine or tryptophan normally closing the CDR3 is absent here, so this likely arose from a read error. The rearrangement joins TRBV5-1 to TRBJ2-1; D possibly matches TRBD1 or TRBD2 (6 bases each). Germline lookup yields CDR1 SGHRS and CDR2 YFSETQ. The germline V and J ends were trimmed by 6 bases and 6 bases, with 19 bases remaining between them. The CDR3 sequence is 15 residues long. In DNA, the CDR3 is TGCGCCAGCACCCCCTCGGGGGCAGTCGGCAATGAGCAGTTCTCC. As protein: CASTPSGAVGNEQFS.

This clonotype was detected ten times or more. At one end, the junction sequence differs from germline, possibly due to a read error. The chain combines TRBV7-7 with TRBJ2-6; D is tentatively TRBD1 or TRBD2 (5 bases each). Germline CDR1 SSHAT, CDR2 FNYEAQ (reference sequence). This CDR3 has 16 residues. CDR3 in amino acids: CASSPNPGSGANVLTF. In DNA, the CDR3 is TGTGCTAGCAGCCCGAACCCAGGGAGCGGGGCCAACGTCCTGACTTTC.

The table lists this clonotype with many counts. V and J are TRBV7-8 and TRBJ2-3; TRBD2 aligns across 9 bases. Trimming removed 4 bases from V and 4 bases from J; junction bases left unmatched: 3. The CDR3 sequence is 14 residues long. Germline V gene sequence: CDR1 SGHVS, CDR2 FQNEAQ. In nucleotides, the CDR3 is TGTGCCAGCAGCTATAGCGGGAGTTCAGATACGCAGTATTTT. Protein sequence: CASSYSGSSDTQYF.

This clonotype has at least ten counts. The CDR3 protein is CASSLGVSYNEQFF. The CDR3 DNA reads as TGCGCCAGCAGCTTGGGGGTCTCCTACAATGAGCAGTTCTTC. This chain joins TRBV5-1 and TRBJ2-1; no definite D call. Trimming left V 0 bases short and J 0 bases short, with 4 bases between. This CDR3 is built from 14 residues. Germline-derived CDR1 and CDR2 are SGHRS and YFSETQ.

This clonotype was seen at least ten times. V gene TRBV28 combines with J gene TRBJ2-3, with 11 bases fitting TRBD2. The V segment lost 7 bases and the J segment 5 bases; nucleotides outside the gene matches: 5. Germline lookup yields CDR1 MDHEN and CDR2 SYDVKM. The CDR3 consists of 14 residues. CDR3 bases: TGTGCCAGCACCTTTACTAGCGGGAGAGATACGCAGTATTTT. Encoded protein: CASTFTSGRDTQYF.

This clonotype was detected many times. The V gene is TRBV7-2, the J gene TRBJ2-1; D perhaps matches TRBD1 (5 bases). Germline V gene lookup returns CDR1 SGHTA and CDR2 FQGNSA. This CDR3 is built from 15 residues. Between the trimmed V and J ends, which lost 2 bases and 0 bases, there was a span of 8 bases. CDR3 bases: TGTGCCAGCAGCTTATCTAGGGGCTCCTACAATGAGCAGTTCTTC. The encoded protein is CASSLSRGSYNEQFF.

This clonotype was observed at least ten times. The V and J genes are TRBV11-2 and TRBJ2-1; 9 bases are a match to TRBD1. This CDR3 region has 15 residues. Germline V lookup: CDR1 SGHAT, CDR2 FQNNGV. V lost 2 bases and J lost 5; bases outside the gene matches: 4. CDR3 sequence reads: CASSLMRTGDNEQFF. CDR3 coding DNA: TGTGCCAGCAGCTTAATGAGGACAGGGGACAATGAGCAGTTCTTC.

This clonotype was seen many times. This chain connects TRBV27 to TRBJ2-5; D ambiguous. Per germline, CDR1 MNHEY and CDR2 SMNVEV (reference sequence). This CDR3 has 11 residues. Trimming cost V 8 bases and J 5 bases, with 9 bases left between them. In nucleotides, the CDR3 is TGTGCCAGCCGAGAGTTCGAGACCCAGTACTTC. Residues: CASREFETQYF.

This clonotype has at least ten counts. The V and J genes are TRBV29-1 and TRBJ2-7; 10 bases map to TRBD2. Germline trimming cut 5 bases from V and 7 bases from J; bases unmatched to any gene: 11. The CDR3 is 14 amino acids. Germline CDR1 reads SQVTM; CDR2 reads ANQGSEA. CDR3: CSVKRTSGLEEQYF. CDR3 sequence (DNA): TGCAGCGTTAAGAGGACTAGCGGTCTAGAAGAGCAGTACTTC.

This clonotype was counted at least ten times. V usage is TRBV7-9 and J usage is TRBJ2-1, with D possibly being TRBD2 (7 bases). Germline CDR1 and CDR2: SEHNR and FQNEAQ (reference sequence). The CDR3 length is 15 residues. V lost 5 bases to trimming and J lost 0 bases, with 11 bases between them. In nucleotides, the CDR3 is TGTGCCAGCAGCCAGAGGGGGGGCTCCTACAATGAGCAGTTCTTC. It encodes CASSQRGGSYNEQFF. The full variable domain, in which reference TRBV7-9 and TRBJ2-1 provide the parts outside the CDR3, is DTGVSQNPRHKITKRGQNVTFRCDPISEHNRLYWYRQTLGQGPEFLTYFQNEAQLEKSRLLSDRFSAERPKGSFSTLEIQRTEQGDSAMYLCASSQRGGSYNEQFFGPGTRLTVL.

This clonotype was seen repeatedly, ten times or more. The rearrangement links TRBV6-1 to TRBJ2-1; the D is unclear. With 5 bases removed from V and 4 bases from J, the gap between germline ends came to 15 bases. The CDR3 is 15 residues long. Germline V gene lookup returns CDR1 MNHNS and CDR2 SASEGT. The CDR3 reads CASSSRFGGYNEQFF. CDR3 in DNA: TGTGCCAGCAGTTCCCGATTCGGCGGTTACAATGAGCAGTTCTTC.

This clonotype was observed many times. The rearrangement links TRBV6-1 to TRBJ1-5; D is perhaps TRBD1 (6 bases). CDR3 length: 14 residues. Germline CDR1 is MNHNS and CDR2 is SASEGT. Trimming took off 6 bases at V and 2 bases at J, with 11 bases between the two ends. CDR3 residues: CASRINRGNQPQHF. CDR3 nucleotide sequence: TGTGCCAGCAGGATCAACAGGGGCAATCAGCCCCAGCATTTT.

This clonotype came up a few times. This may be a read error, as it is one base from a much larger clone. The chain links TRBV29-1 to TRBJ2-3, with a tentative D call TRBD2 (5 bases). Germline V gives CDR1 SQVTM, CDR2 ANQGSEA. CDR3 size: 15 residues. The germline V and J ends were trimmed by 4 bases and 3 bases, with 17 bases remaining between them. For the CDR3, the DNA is TGCAGCGTTGTTTTCCATAACCCGGGAACAGATACGCAGTATTTT. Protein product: CSVVFHNPGTDTQYF.

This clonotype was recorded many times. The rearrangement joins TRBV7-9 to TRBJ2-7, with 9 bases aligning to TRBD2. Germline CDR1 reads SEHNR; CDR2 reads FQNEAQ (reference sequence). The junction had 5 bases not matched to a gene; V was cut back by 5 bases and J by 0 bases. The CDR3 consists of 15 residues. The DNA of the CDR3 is TGTGCCAGCAGCAGCGTAGCGGGAGCCTCCTACGAGCAGTACTTC. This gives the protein CASSSVAGASYEQYF.

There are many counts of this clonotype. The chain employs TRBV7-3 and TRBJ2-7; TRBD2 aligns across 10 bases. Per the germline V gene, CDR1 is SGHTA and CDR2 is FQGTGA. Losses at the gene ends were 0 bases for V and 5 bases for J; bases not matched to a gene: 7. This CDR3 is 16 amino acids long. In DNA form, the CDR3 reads TGTGCCAGCAGCTTAACGTTTAAGCGGGAGGGCCACGAGCAGTACTTC. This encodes CASSLTFKREGHEQYF.

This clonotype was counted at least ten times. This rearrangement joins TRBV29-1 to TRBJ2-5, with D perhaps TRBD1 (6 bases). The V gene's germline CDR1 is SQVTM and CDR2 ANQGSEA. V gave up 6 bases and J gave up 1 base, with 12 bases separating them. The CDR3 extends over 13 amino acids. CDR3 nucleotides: TGCAGCGTAGCCGGGACACCCCAAGAGACCCAGTACTTC. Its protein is CSVAGTPQETQYF.

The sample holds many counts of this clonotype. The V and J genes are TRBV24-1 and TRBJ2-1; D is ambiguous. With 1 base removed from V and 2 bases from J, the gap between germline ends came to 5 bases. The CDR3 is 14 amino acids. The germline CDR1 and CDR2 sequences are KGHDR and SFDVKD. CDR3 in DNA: TGTGCCACCAGTGATTTCCCGCCCTACAATGAGCAGTTCTTC. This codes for CATSDFPPYNEQFF.

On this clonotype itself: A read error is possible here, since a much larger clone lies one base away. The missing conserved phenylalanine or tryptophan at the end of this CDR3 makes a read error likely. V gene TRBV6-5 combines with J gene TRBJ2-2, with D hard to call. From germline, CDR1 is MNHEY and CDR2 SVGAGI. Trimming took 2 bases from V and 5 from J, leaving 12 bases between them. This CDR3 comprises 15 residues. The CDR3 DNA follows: TGTGCCAGCAGTTACCGGCCGATTGGGACCGGGGAGCTGTTTCTT. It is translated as CASSYRPIGTGELFL.

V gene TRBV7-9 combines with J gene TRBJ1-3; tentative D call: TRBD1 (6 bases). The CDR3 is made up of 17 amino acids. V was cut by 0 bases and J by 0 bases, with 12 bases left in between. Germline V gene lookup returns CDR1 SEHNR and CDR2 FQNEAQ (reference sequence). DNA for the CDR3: TGTGCCAGCAGCTTAGCCGGGGGCAGCCGCTCTGGAAACACCATATATTTT. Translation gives CASSLAGGSRSGNTIYF.

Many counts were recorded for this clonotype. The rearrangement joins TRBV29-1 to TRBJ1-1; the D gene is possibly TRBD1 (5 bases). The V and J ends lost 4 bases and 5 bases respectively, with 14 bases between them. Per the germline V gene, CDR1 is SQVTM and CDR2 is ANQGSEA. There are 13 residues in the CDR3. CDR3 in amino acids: CSVAGRAKTEAFF. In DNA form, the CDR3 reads TGCAGCGTTGCGGGCAGGGCCAAGACTGAAGCTTTCTTT.